This TCR beta chain was obtained from a study of tumor and adjacent non-tumor tissue in lung cancer. Study details: There were some 12 adenocarcinoma, 2 squamous cell carcinoma and 1 small cell lung cancer cases.

The library came from three nested PCR rounds adapted from ARM-PCR protocols. TCRdb re-called the multiplex PCR reads through MiXCR, storing one row per CDR3 protein. The sample holds 100,000 to 120,000 distinct CDR3 sequences, over 75% seen once. RNA was extracted from bulk tissue without any cell sorting. Between August and November 2014, newly diagnosed, chemotherapy-naive lung cancer patients underwent thoracic surgery in China. This clonotype was observed many times. No antigen is known for it. Study-level findings and limits: Tumor tissue had significantly higher TCR diversity than normal lung.

There are 12 residues in the CDR3. Germline assignment: CDR1 MNHNY and CDR2 SVGAGI (reference sequence). Trimming cost V 1 base and J 8 bases, with 6 bases left between them. The sequence was collected from a man aged 70-80 years with non-small cell lung cancer. The chain couples TRBV6-6 to TRBJ2-1; D remains ambiguous. Sequencing was performed on lung tumor tissue. Written as DNA, the CDR3 is TGTGCCAGCAGTTACTTTCCGGATGAGCAGTTCTTC. This translates into CASSYFPDEQFF.